This T cell receptor beta chain was documented in a study of T cell repertoires in cytomegalovirus infection. CDR1 is SNHLY and CDR2 is FYNNEI in the germline V gene. V was clipped by 7 bases and J by 2 bases, with 14 bases between them. The CDR3 contains 14 residues. MiXCR, run by TCRdb on the reads, gives a single entry per CDR3 protein. The sample yields more than 350,000 distinct CDR3 sequences, roughly a third seen once. This clonotype was seen a handful of times. This rearrangement joins TRBV2 to TRBJ2-5; a possible D gene is TRBD2 (6 bases). The sequence was collected from a human donor in good health (CMV status not recorded). Some clones in this sample may be carry-over from other donors' samples. Sequenced material: PBMCs. The CDR3 is CASKFGGPQETQYF. In nucleotides, the CDR3 is TGTGCCAGCAAGTTCGGGGGACCACAAGAGACCCAGTACTTC.